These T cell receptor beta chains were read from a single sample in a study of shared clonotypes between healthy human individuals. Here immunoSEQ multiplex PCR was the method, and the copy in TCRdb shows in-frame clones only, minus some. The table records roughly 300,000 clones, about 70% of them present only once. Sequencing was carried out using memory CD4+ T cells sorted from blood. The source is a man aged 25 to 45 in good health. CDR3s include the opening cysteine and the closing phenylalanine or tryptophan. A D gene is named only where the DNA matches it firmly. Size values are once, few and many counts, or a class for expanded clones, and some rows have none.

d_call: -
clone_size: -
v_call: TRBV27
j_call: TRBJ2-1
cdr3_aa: CASSFPGQGLNNEQFF
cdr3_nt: TGTGCCAGCAGTTTCCCGGGGCAGGGCCTCAACAATGAGCAGTTCTTC

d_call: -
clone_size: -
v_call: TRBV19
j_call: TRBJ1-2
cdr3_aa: CASSIQADYGYTF
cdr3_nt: TGTGCCAGTAGTATCCAGGCCGACTATGGCTACACCTTC

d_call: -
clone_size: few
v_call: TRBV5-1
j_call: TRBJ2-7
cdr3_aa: CASSLGLQSSYEQYF
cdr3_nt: TGCGCCAGCAGCTTGGGTCTACAGAGCTCCTACGAGCAGTACTTC

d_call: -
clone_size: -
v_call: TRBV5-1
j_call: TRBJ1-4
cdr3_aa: CASSPDLSEKLFF
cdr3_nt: TGCGCCAGCAGCCCGGACTTAAGTGAAAAACTGTTTTTT

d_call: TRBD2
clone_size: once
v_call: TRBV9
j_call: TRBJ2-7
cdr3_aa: CASSAGRGRGEGEQYF
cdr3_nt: TGTGCCAGCAGCGCCGGTCGGGGGAGAGGGGAGGGCGAGCAGTACTTC

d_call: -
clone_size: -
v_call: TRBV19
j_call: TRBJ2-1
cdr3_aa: CASSTGPANEQFF
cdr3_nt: TGTGCCAGTAGTACGGGACCCGCCAATGAGCAGTTCTTC

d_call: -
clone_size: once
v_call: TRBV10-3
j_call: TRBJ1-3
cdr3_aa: CAIRVPGTKLISSGNTIYF
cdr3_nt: TGTGCCATCAGGGTCCCCGGAACCAAATTAATAAGCTCTGGAAACACCATATATTTT

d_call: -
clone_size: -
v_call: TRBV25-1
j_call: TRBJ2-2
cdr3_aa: CASSNRGRGDTGELFF
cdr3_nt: TGTGCCAGCAGTAACAGGGGCAGGGGGGACACCGGGGAGCTGTTTTTT

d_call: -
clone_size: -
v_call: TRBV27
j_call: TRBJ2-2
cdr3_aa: CASSLGGRAVGELFF
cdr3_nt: TGTGCCAGCAGTTTAGGGGGGAGAGCGGTCGGGGAGCTGTTTTTT

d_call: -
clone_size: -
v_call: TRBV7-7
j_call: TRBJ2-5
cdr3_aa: CASSRGDYQETQYF
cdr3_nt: TGTGCTAGCAGCCGGGGAGACTACCAAGAGACCCAGTACTTC

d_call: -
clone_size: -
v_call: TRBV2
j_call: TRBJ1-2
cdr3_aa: CASSESQGFSGYTF
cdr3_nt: TGTGCCAGCAGTGAAAGTCAAGGGTTCAGTGGCTACACCTTC

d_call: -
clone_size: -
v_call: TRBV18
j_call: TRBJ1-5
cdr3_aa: CASSRQPASWPQHF
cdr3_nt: TGTGCCAGCTCACGTCAGCCGGCTTCGTGGCCCCAGCATTTT

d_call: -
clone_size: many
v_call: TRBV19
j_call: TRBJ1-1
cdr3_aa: CASSAHRENTEAFF
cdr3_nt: TGTGCCAGTAGTGCCCACAGGGAGAACACTGAAGCTTTCTTT

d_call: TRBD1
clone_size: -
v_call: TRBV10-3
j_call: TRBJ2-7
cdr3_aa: CAISESYPGGEQYF
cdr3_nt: TGTGCCATCAGTGAGTCCTATCCAGGGGGCGAGCAGTACTTC

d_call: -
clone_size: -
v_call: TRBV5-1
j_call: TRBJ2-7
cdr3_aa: CASSLSLGTSYEQYF
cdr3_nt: TGCGCCAGCAGCTTGTCGCTTGGAACCTCCTACGAGCAGTACTTC